These 23 T cell receptor beta chains share one sample of origin, sequenced in a study of response to subunit inactivated influenza vaccine (dated by TCRdb to 2017 to 2018). Receptor amplification or capture employed RT-PCR. Sequencing was carried out with an Illumina HiSeq 2500. TCRdb trimmed public reads at Q25 via fastp, called clones via MiXCR and kept in-frame beta chains. One record per CDR3 amino acid sequence lists the most common genes and DNA. The sample yields some 480,000 distinct CDR3 sequences; approximately 9.9% were counted once. The top ten clones comprise about 12% of the sample. Read against the paper, the sample's time point label means: around 45 days after influenza vaccine administration. The sample in question was PBMCs from blood, obtained more than 35 days after vaccination. These receptors all stem from a man in his fifties or sixties who received an inactivated influenza vaccine. Donor details come from another sample of the same person, matched by shared clones.

The sample holds many counts of this clonotype. The gene calls are TRBV10-3 and TRBJ2-1; a weak D match, TRBD2 (6 bases). CDR3 length: 15 residues. Germline CDR1 and CDR2: ENHRY and SYGVKD. Trimming left V 6 bases short and J 0 bases short, with 12 bases between. The CDR3 coding sequence is TGTGCCATCAGCATAGCGGAAAGCTCCTACAATGAGCAGTTCTTC. This codes for CAISIAESSYNEQFF.

V gene TRBV28 combines with J gene TRBJ1-5, with 7 bases aligning to TRBD1. The trim removed 6 bases at V and 0 bases at J, leaving 8 bases unmatched. The germline gives CDR1 MDHEN, CDR2 SYDVKM. The CDR3 loop spans 16 amino acids. The CDR3 protein is CASRPQGVFSNQPQHF. Written as DNA, the CDR3 is TGTGCCAGCAGACCCCAGGGGGTATTTAGCAATCAGCCCCAGCATTTT.

This clonotype was counted a few times. The CDR3 bases are TGCAGTGCTACAACTAAAAGCTCCTACGAGCAGTACTTC. It yields the protein CSATTKSSYEQYF. The chain employs TRBV20-1 and TRBJ2-7; D gene ambiguous. Trimming removed 4 bases at V and 0 bases at J, with 10 bases between. CDR3 length: 13 residues. In germline, CDR1 is DFQATT, CDR2 SNEGSKA (reference sequence).

This clonotype was seen at least ten times. The chain is built from TRBV12-3 or TRBV12-4 and TRBJ2-1; the D is unclear. The germline V and J ends were trimmed by 10 bases and 5 bases, with 15 bases remaining between them. CDR3 length: 13 residues. The CDR3 DNA reads as TGTGCCACCCTGAGGTCAGAAAACAATGAGCAGTTCTTC. This codes for CATLRSENNEQFF.

CDR3 residues: CASSKQGFSGYTF. The DNA of the CDR3 is TGTGCCAGCAGCAAACAGGGTTTTAGCGGCTACACCTTC. The rearrangement joins TRBV11-2 to TRBJ1-2; D is perhaps TRBD1 (6 bases). The V gene lost 5 bases and the J gene lost 8 bases, with 15 bases spanning the gap. Per germline, CDR1 SGHAT and CDR2 FQNNGV. This CDR3 comprises 13 residues.

This clonotype was seen repeatedly, ten times or more. The V gene is TRBV6-2 or TRBV6-3, the J gene TRBJ2-7; 9 bases are a match to TRBD2. The CDR3 spans 15 residues. Germline CDR1 is MNHEY and CDR2 is SVGEGT. The ends lost 9 bases at V and 3 bases at J; junction bases unmatched: 12. The CDR3 is CASQLLAGANYEQYF. In DNA form, the CDR3 reads TGTGCCAGTCAGTTATTAGCGGGAGCCAACTACGAGCAGTACTTC.

The rearrangement uses TRBV15 and TRBJ1-1; 8 nucleotides align to TRBD1. Germline CDR1 and CDR2: LNHNV and YYDKDF (reference sequence). The length of the CDR3 is 14 residues. V shed 9 bases, J shed 1 base, and the junction held 7 bases outside the gene matches. DNA for the CDR3: TGTGCCACGGCGGCGGACAGGGAGAACACTGAAGCTTTCTTT. Translated, it gives CATAADRENTEAFF.

In its sample, this clonotype was seen a few times. V gene TRBV10-3 combines with J gene TRBJ2-2; D not certain. CDR3 length: 14 residues. Trimming shortened V by 4 bases and J by 2 bases, and 8 bases separated the two germline ends. Looked up from germline, CDR1 is ENHRY and CDR2 is SYGVKD. The CDR3 nucleotides read TGTGCCATCAGTGGGGGAATTAACACCGGGGAGCTGTTTTTT. Its translation is CAISGGINTGELFF.

Of note for this clonotype: It may be a read error: a sequence one base away is much more abundant. The gene calls are TRBV12-3 or TRBV12-4 and TRBJ2-4; D may be TRBD1 (6 bases). The CDR3 sequence is 15 residues long. Trimming left V 8 bases short and J 0 bases short, with 14 bases between. This CDR3 is CASGSGQLAKNIQYF. The CDR3 nucleotides are TGTGCCAGCGGTTCAGGACAGTTAGCCAAAAACATTCAGTACTTC.

The rearrangement links TRBV5-1 to TRBJ2-7; 8 bases map to TRBD1. Germline CDR1 reads SGHRS; CDR2 reads YFSETQ. J gave up 5 bases and V 5 bases, and 9 bases lay outside the gene matches. This CDR3 is built from 14 residues. The chain's CDR3 is CASRPGAGGDEQYF. As DNA, the CDR3 is TGCGCCAGCAGGCCTGGGGCAGGGGGCGACGAGCAGTACTTC.

A single count supports this clonotype. A junction end diverges from the germline sequence, so it may reflect a read error. J is TRBJ2-1 and V is TRBV20-1; 11 nucleotides align to TRBD2. Looked up from germline, CDR1 is DFQATT and CDR2 is SNEGSKA (reference sequence). The CDR3 contains 16 residues. CDR3 protein: CCAMDPLAGVDNEQFF. The CDR3 DNA reads as TGCTGTGCTATGGACCCACTAGCGGGAGTAGACAATGAGCAGTTCTTC.

The rearrangement joins TRBV20-1 to TRBJ2-5; D remains ambiguous. Germline V gene data show CDR1 as DFQATT and CDR2 as SNEGSKA (reference sequence). With 0 bases removed from V and 4 bases from J, the gap between germline ends came to 12 bases. The CDR3 totals 14 residues. The DNA of the CDR3 is TGCAGTGCTAGAGATTTAAGGTTTTCAGAGACCCAGTACTTC. It yields the protein CSARDLRFSETQYF.

This clonotype was seen repeatedly, ten times or more. The rearrangement links TRBV2 to TRBJ1-5, with D possibly TRBD1 on 5 matching bases. V gave up 5 bases and J gave up 4 bases, with 15 bases separating them. This CDR3 region has 15 residues. CDR1 is SNHLY, CDR2 FYNNEI, per germline. CDR3 residues: CASSLKGPLNQPQHF. The CDR3 DNA sequence: TGTGCCAGCAGTCTGAAGGGACCCCTAAATCAGCCCCAGCATTTT.

In its sample, this clonotype was seen a few times. The chain links TRBV12-3 or TRBV12-4 to TRBJ2-1, with 8 bases identical to TRBD2. There are 13 residues in the CDR3. V lost 5 bases to trimming and J lost 9 bases; unmatched junction nucleotides: 6. This chain's CDR3 is CASSLGTSTEQFF. In nucleotides, the CDR3 is TGTGCCAGCAGTCTCGGGACTAGTACTGAGCAGTTCTTC.

This chain uses TRBV28 with TRBJ1-5; D not certain. The CDR3 is made up of 13 amino acids. CDR1 and CDR2 (germline): MDHEN, SYDVKM. Trimming pared 7 bases from V and 6 bases from J, leaving 13 bases between. The CDR3 loop reads CASNAVRGQPQHF. The CDR3 coding sequence is TGTGCCAGCAACGCGGTACGTGGTCAGCCCCAGCATTTT.

This clonotype was counted ten times or more. The chain couples TRBV29-1 to TRBJ2-7; perhaps TRBD2 as D (6 bases). The V end lost 5 bases, the J end lost 1 base, and 12 bases lay between the germline ends. Per the germline V gene, CDR1 is SQVTM and CDR2 is ANQGSEA. The CDR3 consists of 13 residues. CDR3 sequence (DNA): TGCAGCGTTTCTGCGGGATGGTCCTACGAGCAGTACTTC. This codes for CSVSAGWSYEQYF.

This clonotype was picked up many times. The chain combines TRBV7-9 with TRBJ2-5, with D unclear. The germline V gene encodes CDR1 SEHNR and CDR2 FQNEAQ (reference sequence). Trimming cost V 5 bases and J 5 bases, with 12 bases left between them. The CDR3 is 13 residues long. The CDR3 DNA follows: TGTGCCAGCAGCCCCCTCAGGTCGGAGACCCAGTACTTC. This encodes CASSPLRSETQYF.

The gene calls are TRBV4-3 and TRBJ2-1; tentative D call: TRBD2 (6 bases). This CDR3 comprises 15 residues. Trimming pared 1 base from V and 4 bases from J, leaving 11 bases between. Germline V gene sequence: CDR1 LGHNA, CDR2 YSLEER. The CDR3 DNA sequence: TGCGCCAGCAGCCAAGTTAGCGGAAGGTACAATGAGCAGTTCTTC. Its protein is CASSQVSGRYNEQFF.

This clonotype was picked up a small number of times. The V gene is TRBV29-1, the J gene TRBJ2-7, with 8 bases lining up with TRBD1. V shed 2 bases, J shed 2 bases, and the junction held 2 bases outside the gene matches. This CDR3 spans 13 amino acids. Germline V gene sequence: CDR1 SQVTM, CDR2 ANQGSEA. The CDR3 sequence is CSVEQGQAYEQYF. The DNA of the CDR3 is TGCAGCGTTGAACAGGGACAGGCCTACGAGCAGTACTTC.

This clonotype has at least ten counts. The chain has TRBV7-2 and TRBJ2-5, with D possibly being TRBD1 (6 bases). The V and J ends lost 8 bases and 0 bases respectively, with 13 bases between them. The CDR3 is 14 residues long. Germline V gene sequence: CDR1 SGHTA, CDR2 FQGNSA. For the CDR3, the DNA is TGTGCCAGCTCCCGAACAGGGAACCAAGAGACCCAGTACTTC. Translation: CASSRTGNQETQYF.

This chain links TRBV6-1 with TRBJ2-1; D remains ambiguous. The CDR3 is made up of 14 amino acids. Trimming cost V 6 bases and J 8 bases, with 17 bases left between them. Germline-derived CDR1 and CDR2 are MNHNS and SASEGT. CDR3 residues: CASRPTATHDEQFF. For the CDR3, the DNA is TGTGCCAGCAGGCCCACGGCCACCCACGATGAGCAGTTCTTC.

The rearrangement uses TRBV3-1 and TRBJ2-7; TRBD1 agrees at 9 bases. The germline V gene has CDR1 LGHDT and CDR2 YNNKEL (reference sequence). The CDR3 covers 15 residues. After removal of 4 bases from V and 1 base from J, the junction contained 5 bases not matched to a gene. The CDR3: CASSPGQGYSYEQYF. DNA of the CDR3: TGTGCCAGCAGCCCGGGACAGGGATATTCCTACGAGCAGTACTTC.

This clonotype was counted ten times or more. The chain links TRBV7-6 to TRBJ1-1, with TRBD1 matching 11 bases. Trimming cost V 2 bases and J 4 bases; bases outside gene matches: 6. The CDR3 runs 16 residues. Germline V lookup: CDR1 SGHVS, CDR2 FNYEAQ. CDR3: CASSLPGTGGSTEAFF. The CDR3 nucleotides read TGTGCCAGCAGCTTACCCGGGACAGGGGGAAGCACTGAAGCTTTCTTT.